The 10 T cell receptor beta chains below come from one sample, sequenced in a study of cytomegalovirus exposure and HLA in healthy donors. PCR amplification relied on 60 Vbeta primers (plus 13 Jbeta primers). The repertoire was sequenced with immunoSEQ multiplex PCR; TCRdb's copy has only in-frame clones and lacks some. The table records fewer than 200,000 clones, over 65% of them present only once. Material: PBMCs. These TCRs come from a man in his forties or fifties in good health and CMV-seropositive.

This chain joins TRBV7-9 and TRBJ2-7; no firm D call. The V end lost 5 bases, the J end lost 0 bases, and 2 bases lay between the germline ends. Germline-derived CDR1 and CDR2 are SEHNR and FQNEAQ (reference sequence). This CDR3 spans 11 amino acids. The CDR3 loop is CASSRSYEQYF. CDR3 in DNA: TGTGCCAGCAGCCGCTCCTACGAGCAGTACTTC.

This chain connects TRBV7-3 to TRBJ2-7; the match to TRBD1 covers 7 bases. V shed 3 bases and J 2 bases; nucleotides not matched to a gene: 4. There are 14 residues in the CDR3. Germline values: CDR1 SGHTA, CDR2 FQGTGA. CDR3 region: CASSFTGQPYEQYF. CDR3 bases: TGTGCCAGCAGCTTCACGGGACAGCCCTACGAGCAGTACTTC.

This clone showed up just once. This chain links TRBV5-1 with TRBJ2-3; perhaps TRBD1 as D (6 bases). CDR3 length: 15 amino acids. The germline CDR1 and CDR2 sequences are SGHRS and YFSETQ. V shed 4 bases and J shed 0 bases, with 12 bases lying between them. The CDR3, as DNA: TGCGCCAGCAGCCAGGGACAAACAAGCACAGATACGCAGTATTTT. This gives the protein CASSQGQTSTDTQYF.

The chain is built from TRBV5-4 and TRBJ1-2, with 7 bases lining up with TRBD1. The CDR3 is made up of 13 amino acids. Germline assignment: CDR1 SGHNT and CDR2 YYREEE (reference sequence). V was pared by 1 base and J by 6 bases, with 3 bases of the junction left unmatched. CDR3 nucleotide sequence: TGTGCCAGCAGCTTGAACAGGGGTGATGGCTACACCTTC. It translates to CASSLNRGDGYTF.

The chain links TRBV6-6 to TRBJ2-2; no reliable D call. CDR1 and CDR2 from the germline V gene are MNHNY and SVGAGI (reference sequence). The V and J ends lost 11 bases and 2 bases respectively, with 9 bases between them. This CDR3 spans 12 amino acids. The CDR3 DNA reads as TGTGCCGCCTCAGATAACACCGGGGAGCTGTTTTTT. Translating it yields CAASDNTGELFF.

This clone occurred once. This chain's CDR3 is CASSQDHGSPNEQFF. The CDR3 bases are TGTGCCAGCAGCCAAGATCACGGTAGTCCCAATGAGCAGTTCTTC. The chain couples TRBV4-2 to TRBJ2-1; D is unclear. Germline V gives CDR1 LGHNA, CDR2 YNFKEQ. V lost 0 bases and J 6 bases, leaving 12 bases between the germline ends. The CDR3 contains 15 residues.

This clone was detected only once. The genes are TRBV5-4 and TRBJ2-1; 9 bases align to TRBD1. V lost 4 bases, J lost 6 bases, and 8 bases stayed unmatched. CDR1 SGHNT and CDR2 YYREEE come from the germline V gene (reference sequence). The CDR3 length is 15 residues. CDR3 loop: CASSLQGAFFNEQFF. The DNA of the CDR3 is TGTGCCAGCAGCCTACAGGGGGCGTTTTTCAATGAGCAGTTCTTC.

The chain uses TRBV15 and TRBJ1-4; D unclear. The CDR3 sequence is 12 residues long. V shed 1 base and J shed 15 bases, with 12 bases lying between them. Germline V gene data show CDR1 as LNHNV and CDR2 as YYDKDF (reference sequence). CDR3 residues: CATSRGGGYLFF. The CDR3 nucleotides read TGTGCCACCAGCAGAGGCGGCGGTTATTTGTTTTTT. Based on the CDR3 plus reference TRBV15 and TRBJ1-4, the full variable domain is DAMVIQNPRYQVTQFGKPVTLSCSQTLNHNVMYWYQQKSSQAPKLLFHYYDKDFNNEADTPDNFQSRRPNTSFCFLDIRSPGLGDTAMYLCATSRGGGYLFFGSGTQLSVL.

The rearrangement uses TRBV4-1 and TRBJ2-7; 7 bases line up with TRBD2. Trimming removed 0 bases from V and 6 bases from J; junction bases left unmatched: 11. The germline gives CDR1 MGHRA, CDR2 YSYEKL. The CDR3 spans 16 residues. CDR3: CASSQEAVAGSGEQYF. The DNA of the CDR3 is TGCGCCAGCAGCCAAGAAGCGGTAGCGGGTTCTGGCGAGCAGTACTTC.

V and J are TRBV6-5 and TRBJ2-6; tentatively, D is TRBD1 (6 bases). CDR3 size: 14 residues. V was shortened by 8 bases and J by 2 bases, with 10 bases between the two germline ends. Germline V gene lookup returns CDR1 MNHEY and CDR2 SVGAGI. The CDR3, as DNA: TGTGCCAGCCAGGGGTTTACTGGGGCCAACGTCCTGACTTTC. It codes for CASQGFTGANVLTF.